These T cell receptor beta chains were read from a single sample in a study of CD8+CD57+ T cells in acquired aplastic anemia. TCRdb used MiXCR to reprocess the reads, holding one entry per CDR3 protein. The sample has 150,000 to 180,000 distinct CDR3 sequences, approximately 52% seen once. Source material: sorted CD4+, CD8+, or CD8+CD57+ T cells (not recorded which) from PBMCs. These receptors came from a human donor with aplastic anemia. CDR3s include the opening cysteine and the closing phenylalanine or tryptophan. The D gene is left open where the match is weak. Expanded clones get a size class; other rows say once, few or many, or leave the size out.

D gene	J gene	clone size	V gene	CDR3 protein	CDR3 DNA
-	TRBJ1-2	-	TRBV29-1	CSVESGYTF	TGCAGCGTTGAGAGTGGCTACACCTTC
-	TRBJ2-7	-	TRBV6-5	CASSYLRGEQYF	TGTGCCAGCAGTTACCTCCGGGGGGAGCAGTACTTC
-	TRBJ2-7	many	TRBV2	CASTRVEQYF	TGTGCCAGCACCAGAGTCGAGCAGTACTTC
-	TRBJ2-1	-	TRBV15	CATSLQGGSNEQFF	TGTGCCACCAGCTTACAGGGGGGGAGCAATGAGCAGTTCTTC
-	TRBJ2-1	-	TRBV10-1	CASSAALTGAYNEQFF	TGCGCCAGCAGTGCAGCTTTGACGGGAGCCTACAATGAGCAGTTCTTC
TRBD2	TRBJ2-1	-	TRBV6-1	CASSRYSGGAGEQFF	TGTGCCAGCAGCCGGTATAGCGGGGGGGCTGGTGAGCAGTTCTTC
-	TRBJ1-5	many	TRBV9	CASSVNRDYQPQHF	TGTGCCAGCAGCGTAAACCGTGATTATCAGCCCCAGCATTTT
-	TRBJ2-2	many	TRBV4-2	CASSQGQEAGELFF	TGTGCCAGCAGCCAAGGCCAGGAGGCCGGGGAGCTGTTTTTT
-	TRBJ2-1	many	TRBV4-2	CASSQQFSAGSNNEQFF	TGTGCCAGCAGCCAACAATTCTCAGCGGGCAGTAACAATGAGCAGTTCTTC
-	TRBJ2-1	once	TRBV2	CASSPQGEQFF	TGTGCCAGCAGTCCGCAAGGTGAGCAGTTCTTC
TRBD2	TRBJ2-1	many	TRBV12-3/TRBV12-4	CASSTHSGGTTYNEQFF	TGTGCCAGCAGCACCCATAGCGGGGGGACCACTTACAATGAGCAGTTCTTC
-	TRBJ1-2	-	TRBV10-2	CASMGGWGYTF	TGCGCCAGCATGGGAGGGTGGGGCTACACCTTC
-	TRBJ1-6	-	TRBV7-2	CASSLEGVDSPLHF	TGTGCCAGCAGCTTAGAGGGGGTTGATTCACCCCTCCACTTT
-	TRBJ2-6	-	TRBV2	CASSWTEPGANVLTF	TGTGCCAGCAGCTGGACAGAACCTGGGGCCAACGTCCTGACTTTC
-	TRBJ2-1	-	TRBV7-9	CASSSIWDNEQFF	TGTGCCAGCAGCTCCATCTGGGACAATGAGCAGTTCTTC
-	TRBJ1-1	-	TRBV12-5	CASGLLPDVTEAFF	TGTGCTAGTGGTTTGCTCCCGGACGTCACTGAAGCTTTCTTT
-	TRBJ2-7	-	TRBV11-2	CASSLGRDYEQYF	TGTGCCAGCAGCTTAGGCAGGGACTACGAGCAGTACTTC
-	TRBJ2-7	-	TRBV7-8	CASRGSRGEQYF	TGTGCCAGCAGGGGCTCACGCGGCGAGCAGTACTTC
TRBD1	TRBJ1-1	many	TRBV7-9	CASRTGGGNTEAFF	TGTGCCAGCAGGACAGGGGGCGGTAACACTGAAGCTTTCTTT
-	TRBJ2-7	few	TRBV29-1	CSVADGSYEQYF	TGCAGCGTTGCCGACGGGAGCTACGAGCAGTACTTC
-	TRBJ2-7	many	TRBV11-3	CASSPRSAGRSEQYF	TGTGCCAGCAGCCCCCGTAGTGCCGGAAGAAGCGAGCAGTACTTC
TRBD1	TRBJ1-3	-	TRBV12-3/TRBV12-4	CAGRDRAVSGNTIYF	TGTGCCGGAAGAGACAGGGCCGTCTCTGGAAACACCATATATTTT
TRBD2	TRBJ2-7	-	TRBV7-6	CASSLLVAGGSYEQYF	TGTGCCAGCAGCTTATTGGTAGCGGGGGGCTCCTACGAGCAGTACTTC
TRBD1	TRBJ1-5	-	TRBV19	CASSPGTGYQPQHF	TGTGCCAGTAGTCCCGGGACAGGGTATCAGCCCCAGCATTTT
-	TRBJ2-3	many	TRBV7-9	CASSSPNSTDTQYF	TGTGCCAGCAGCTCTCCGAATAGCACAGATACGCAGTATTTT
TRBD1	TRBJ2-7	-	TRBV6-1	CAAGQVTYEQYF	TGTGCCGCCGGACAGGTAACCTACGAGCAGTACTTC
-	TRBJ1-1	-	TRBV2	CASSDRRTEAFF	TGTGCCAGCAGTGACCGACGGACTGAAGCTTTCTTT
-	TRBJ2-7	few	TRBV7-9	CASSYSPRYEQYF	TGTGCCAGCAGTTATTCCCCCCGGTACGAGCAGTACTTC
TRBD2	TRBJ2-7	-	TRBV20-1	CSARQAGGPSYEQYF	TGCAGTGCTAGGCAAGCGGGAGGACCCTCCTACGAGCAGTACTTC
-	TRBJ2-7	-	TRBV2	CASSEALTGTTWGEQYF	TGTGCCAGCAGTGAAGCGCTTACAGGGACAACGTGGGGAGAGCAGTACTTC
-	TRBJ2-5	many	TRBV7-9	CASSLYRTQETQYF	TGTGCCAGCAGCTTATACAGGACCCAAGAGACCCAGTACTTC
-	TRBJ1-1	many	TRBV4-1	CASSPGQLGYEAFF	TGCGCCAGCAGTCCCGGACAGTTAGGTTATGAAGCTTTCTTT
-	TRBJ2-7	many	TRBV2	CASSESPLDRRGYEQYF	TGTGCCAGCAGTGAATCACCCCTCGACAGGCGGGGCTACGAGCAGTACTTC
TRBD1	TRBJ2-7	many	TRBV5-8	CASSMGTGGGAGQYF	TGTGCCAGCAGCATGGGGACAGGGGGGGGTGCTGGGCAGTACTTC
-	TRBJ2-2	-	TRBV13	CASSLVGSGNTGELFF	TGTGCCAGCAGTTTAGTGGGCTCTGGAAACACCGGGGAGCTGTTTTTT
-	TRBJ2-1	once	TRBV29-1	CSVDFAGISYNEQFF	TGCAGCGTTGATTTTGCAGGCATCTCCTACAATGAGCAGTTCTTC
TRBD1	TRBJ1-2	-	TRBV2	CASSIRQGTSGYTF	TGTGCCAGCAGTATACGACAGGGGACTAGCGGCTACACCTTC